This paragraph reports one T cell receptor (beta chain). The antigen remains unidentified. After isolation, RNA underwent reverse transcription to generate cDNA as the sequencing template. The repertoire was sequenced with immunoSEQ multiplex PCR; TCRdb's copy has only in-frame clones and lacks some. The sample has around 270,000 clones, roughly 64% seen once. Treatment specified: oral pan-JAK inhibitor, 5-10 mg twice daily. These data are taken from a study of CD8+ T cells in alopecia areata. Study information: Treatment of the treated patients consisted of oral tofacitinib, 5 to 10 mg twice daily.

Findings and limits, study-wide: While patients received tofacitinib, many expanded lesional clones remained present in scalp and blood.

The specimen comprised CD4+ T cells sorted from blood, sampled at week 24, from a patient treated with tofacitinib. The source is a human donor with alopecia areata.

The CDR3 is CSVGRDSHEKLFF. In nucleotides, the CDR3 is TGCAGCGTTGGCCGGGACAGCCATGAAAAACTGTTTTTT. The V gene is TRBV29-1, the J gene TRBJ1-4; 7 nucleotides agree with TRBD1. V shed 4 bases, J shed 6 bases, and the junction held 5 bases outside the gene matches. The CDR3 extends over 13 amino acids. Germline CDR1 is SQVTM and CDR2 is ANQGSEA.